This T cell receptor (beta chain) was identified during a study of chemoradiotherapy in HPV16-positive cancers. Study-level points and caveats: Non-HPV-specific T cells did not expand in tumors during treatment, whereas candidate HPV-specific clones and E7-related motifs did.

Over chemoradiotherapy, repertoires were sampled more than once. Comment on this clone: Its antigen is not known.

TCRdb's table, derived via immunoSEQ multiplex PCR, lists solely in-frame clones and lacks some. The sample holds fewer than 2,500 clones, about two thirds seen once. Sequencing used tumor tissue, obtained from a patient who underwent chemoradiotherapy. This TCR was recovered from a human donor with HPV-associated anogenital cancer.

CDR3: CASSSRGIGYTF. CDR3 in DNA: TGTGCCAGTAGTAGCAGGGGAATAGGCTACACCTTC. The chain joins TRBV19 to TRBJ1-2, with D possibly matching TRBD1 (6 bases). The ends were cut back, 4 bases at V and 8 bases at J, with 11 bases in the middle. The germline gives CDR1 LNHDA, CDR2 SQIVND (reference sequence). This CDR3 is 12 amino acids long.